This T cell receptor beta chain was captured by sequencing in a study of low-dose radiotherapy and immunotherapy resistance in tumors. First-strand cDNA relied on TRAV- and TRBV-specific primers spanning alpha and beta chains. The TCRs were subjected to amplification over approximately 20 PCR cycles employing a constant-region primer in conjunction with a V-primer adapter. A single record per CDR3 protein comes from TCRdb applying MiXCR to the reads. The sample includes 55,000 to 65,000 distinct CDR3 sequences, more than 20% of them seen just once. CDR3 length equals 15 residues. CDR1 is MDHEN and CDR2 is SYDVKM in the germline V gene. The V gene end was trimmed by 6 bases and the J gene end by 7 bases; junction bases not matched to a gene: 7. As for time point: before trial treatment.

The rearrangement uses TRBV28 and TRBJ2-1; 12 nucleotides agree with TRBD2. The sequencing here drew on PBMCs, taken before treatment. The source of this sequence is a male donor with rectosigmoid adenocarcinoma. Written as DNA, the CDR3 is TGTGCCAGCAGCCGACTAGCGGGAGAGGGAAATGAGCAGTTCTTC. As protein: CASSRLAGEGNEQFF. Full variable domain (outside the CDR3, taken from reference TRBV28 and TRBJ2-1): DVKVTQSSRYLVKRTGEKVFLECVQDMDHENMFWYRQDPGLGLRLIYFSYDVKMKEKGDIPEGYSVSREKKERFSLILESASTNQTSMYLCASSRLAGEGNEQFFGPGTRLTVL.